The T cell receptor beta chain described here comes from a study of blood T cell repertoires in COVID-19. At the level of the study: T cells, B-cell-depleted T cells, or PBMCs supplied cDNA or gDNA.

This CDR3 has 15 amino acids. V was cut by 5 bases and J by 6 bases, with 16 bases left in between. Germline V gene data show CDR1 as SEHNR and CDR2 as FQNEAQ (reference sequence). Produced via immunoSEQ multiplex PCR; TCRdb's table is partial and in-frame only. The data contain over 40,000 clones, 65% to 90% of them singletons. Sequencing input: peripheral blood. The chain combines TRBV7-9 with TRBJ1-4; TRBD1 might be the D (5 bases). The TCR was taken from an elderly woman with acute or convalescent COVID-19. The CDR3 sequence: CASSRVSGLDEKLFF. For the CDR3, the DNA is TGTGCCAGCAGCCGGGTGTCAGGGCTTGATGAAAAACTGTTTTTT.